The 32 T cell receptor beta chains reported below all come from one sample, sequenced in a study of blood T cell repertoires in COVID-19. Data came from immunoSEQ multiplex PCR; TCRdb stores just in-frame clones and leaves some out. The sample has fewer than 400,000 clones, 75% to 90% seen once. The sequencing input was PBMCs or T cells enriched from blood (not recorded which). These receptors all come from a man between 60 and 75 years old who had recovered from COVID-19.

This chain connects TRBV5-1 to TRBJ2-1, with D perhaps TRBD1 (6 bases). This CDR3 is built from 15 residues. With 2 bases removed from V and 3 bases from J, the gap between germline ends came to 12 bases. The germline V gene encodes CDR1 SGHRS and CDR2 YFSETQ. The CDR3 here is CASSFSGDNYNEQFF. The CDR3 DNA reads TGCGCCAGCAGCTTTTCAGGGGACAACTACAATGAGCAGTTCTTC.

The chain carries TRBV9 and TRBJ1-1, with no clear D. The CDR3 runs to 14 residues. With 2 bases removed from V and 1 base from J, the gap between germline ends came to 9 bases. CDR1 is SGDLS, CDR2 YYNGEE, per germline. CDR3 nucleotide sequence: TGTGCCAGCAGCGTTCTTGAGGCGAACACTGAAGCTTTCTTT. Amino acid sequence: CASSVLEANTEAFF.

The rearrangement joins TRBV4-3 to TRBJ1-6, with a tentative D call TRBD1 (6 bases). V was pared by 0 bases and J by 15 bases, with 15 bases between. The CDR3 has 14 residues. Per the germline V gene, CDR1 is LGHNA and CDR2 is YSLEER. The DNA of the CDR3 is TGCGCCAGCAGCCAAGAAAGGTTGGACAGTCGCCTCCACTTT. Protein product: CASSQERLDSRLHF.

CDR3 in amino acids: CASSNLAGHSYNEQFF. Written as DNA, the CDR3 is TGTGCCAGCAGTAATCTAGCGGGCCACTCCTACAATGAGCAGTTCTTC. The chain employs TRBV5-4 and TRBJ2-1; TRBD2 matches at 8 bases. This CDR3 contains 16 residues. The trim removed 5 bases at V and 0 bases at J, leaving 7 bases unmatched. Germline V gene sequence: CDR1 SGHNT, CDR2 YYREEE (reference sequence).

The chain recombines TRBV7-3 with TRBJ2-1, with D tentatively TRBD2 (6 bases). Trimming shortened V by 2 bases and J by 8 bases, and 22 bases separated the two germline ends. The CDR3 runs to 17 residues. Germline V lookup: CDR1 SGHTA, CDR2 FQGTGA. CDR3 DNA: TGTGCCAGCAGCTTAGATCCTAGCGTAAAACCACAACATGAGCAGTTCTTC. Translated: CASSLDPSVKPQHEQFF.

The chain uses TRBV29-1 and TRBJ2-7; the match to TRBD1 covers 7 bases. There are 15 residues in the CDR3. Trimming took 3 bases from V and 3 from J; bases not matched to a gene: 11. Germline loops: CDR1 SQVTM, CDR2 ANQGSEA. The CDR3 coding sequence is TGCAGCGTTGATAAAAGAAACAGGGGCTACTACGAGCAGTACTTC. Its translation is CSVDKRNRGYYEQYF.

This sequence joins TRBV7-9 and TRBJ2-7; D not resolved. CDR1 SEHNR and CDR2 FQNEAQ come from the germline V gene (reference sequence). Between the trimmed V and J ends, which lost 5 bases and 4 bases, there was a span of 6 bases. The CDR3 has 11 residues. CDR3 in DNA: TGTGCCAGCAGCACTTATTACGAGCAGTACTTC. Translation: CASSTYYEQYF.

As concerns this clone: The junction departs from germline at one end; a sequencing error may be responsible. DNA for the CDR3: TGTGCCAGCAGCCAGTCCGGTCCTCCTTTGGTCTTC. Translated, it gives CASSQSGPPLVF. The chain combines TRBV3-1 (or the pseudogene TRBV3-2) with TRBJ1-2; D is unresolved. CDR3 size: 12 residues. Germline CDR1 LGHDT, CDR2 YNNKEL (reference sequence).

The chain has TRBV7-9 and TRBJ1-5; D remains unclear. Trimming removed 5 bases from V and 3 bases from J, with 14 bases in between. Germline values: CDR1 SEHNR, CDR2 FQNEAQ (reference sequence). The length of the CDR3 is 15 residues. The CDR3 coding sequence is TGTGCCAGCAGCCGGGGAGGGTCGCCCAATCAGCCCCAGCATTTT. Translation gives CASSRGGSPNQPQHF.

This clone occurred a few times. The chain recombines TRBV5-1 with TRBJ1-2, with TRBD1 identical over 8 bases. The J segment lost 4 bases and the V segment lost 4 bases, leaving 6 bases of the junction unmatched. Germline values: CDR1 SGHRS, CDR2 YFSETQ. The CDR3 totals 14 residues. CDR3 sequence (DNA): TGCGCCAGCAGCCCGACAGGGGTTCCCTATGGCTACACCTTC. Amino acid sequence: CASSPTGVPYGYTF. Filled out from reference TRBV5-1 and TRBJ1-2, the complete variable domain reads KAGVTQTPRYLIKTRGQQVTLSCSPISGHRSVSWYQQTPGQGLQFLFEYFSETQRNKGNFPGRFSGRQFSNSRSEMNVSTLELGDSALYLCASSPTGVPYGYTFGSGTRLTVV.

The count of this clone is one. The chain employs TRBV18 and TRBJ1-6, with unresolved D. The CDR3 is made up of 12 amino acids. The V gene lost 3 bases and the J gene lost 5 bases, with 2 bases spanning the gap. CDR1 and CDR2 from the germline V gene are KGHSH and LQKENI. CDR3 sequence: CASSPNNSPLHF. CDR3 nucleotide sequence: TGTGCCAGCTCACCTAATAATTCACCCCTCCACTTT.

V and J are TRBV7-3 and TRBJ2-1, with D perhaps matching TRBD2 (6 bases). This CDR3 region has 15 residues. V was pared by 5 bases and J by 7 bases, with 18 bases between. In germline, CDR1 is SGHTA, CDR2 FQGTGA. The CDR3 DNA sequence: TGTGCCAGCAGCCCTTACGCGGGAATAGGAAATGAGCAGTTCTTC. Translated: CASSPYAGIGNEQFF.

V and J are TRBV11-2 and TRBJ1-1, with D hard to call. The CDR3 sequence is 14 residues long. CDR1 is SGHAT and CDR2 is FQNNGV in the germline V gene. V was clipped by 2 bases and J by 1 base, with 8 bases between them. The CDR3 loop reads CASSLTEWNTEAFF. The CDR3 nucleotides read TGTGCCAGCAGCTTAACGGAGTGGAACACTGAAGCTTTCTTT.

The V gene is TRBV19, the J gene TRBJ2-3, with D possibly matching TRBD2 (5 bases). Germline V gene data show CDR1 as LNHDA and CDR2 as SQIVND (reference sequence). This CDR3 is built from 17 residues. With 1 base removed from V and 5 bases from J, the gap between germline ends came to 19 bases. The CDR3 spells CASSIVLGGGIGDTQYF. The CDR3 nucleotides are TGTGCCAGTAGTATAGTCCTTGGCGGAGGCATCGGAGATACGCAGTATTTT. Looking up the rest from reference TRBV19 and TRBJ2-3 gives the full variable domain: DGGITQSPKYLFRKEGQNVTLSCEQNLNHDAMYWYRQDPGQGLRLIYYSQIVNDFQKGDIAEGYSVSREKKESFPLTVTSAQKNPTAFYLCASSIVLGGGIGDTQYFGPGTRLTVL.

V is TRBV5-8 and J is TRBJ1-5; possible D gene TRBD1, 6 bases. From germline, CDR1 is SGHTS and CDR2 YDEGEE. Trimming left V 0 bases short and J 6 bases short, with 16 bases between. The CDR3 contains 16 residues. The CDR3 DNA reads as TGTGCCAGCAGCTTGGCCGTCGGGACACTGGGTCAGCCCCAGCATTTT. It specifies CASSLAVGTLGQPQHF.

The chain combines TRBV3-1 (or the pseudogene TRBV3-2) with TRBJ2-5, with 9 nucleotides matching TRBD2. CDR3 size: 15 residues. The germline CDR1 and CDR2 sequences are LGHDT and YNNKEL (reference sequence). The trim removed 0 bases at V and 9 bases at J, leaving 8 bases unmatched. The CDR3 sequence is CASSQDRSSGIPQYF. DNA of the CDR3: TGTGCCAGCAGCCAAGATAGATCTAGCGGGATCCCCCAGTACTTC.

The rearrangement uses TRBV5-1 and TRBJ1-1, with a tentative D call TRBD1 (6 bases). Germline CDR1 is SGHRS and CDR2 is YFSETQ. The CDR3 runs 16 residues. Trimming shortened V by 4 bases and J by 0 bases, and 16 bases separated the two germline ends. For the CDR3, the DNA is TGCGCCAGCAGCCCTAGGACGACAGGTTTGAACACTGAAGCTTTCTTT. It codes for CASSPRTTGLNTEAFF.

The V call is TRBV7-2, the J call TRBJ2-5; maybe TRBD2 (6 bases). Germline CDR1 and CDR2: SGHTA and FQGNSA. The CDR3 is 11 amino acids. Trimming shortened V by 6 bases and J by 4 bases, and 6 bases separated the two germline ends. The CDR3 coding sequence is TGTGCCAGCAGAGCGGGAGAGACCCAGTACTTC. Protein product: CASRAGETQYF.

Of note for this clone: In the same sample, other DNA sequences code for this CDR3. The chain employs TRBV18 and TRBJ1-2; 8 nucleotides agree with TRBD1. Germline loops: CDR1 KGHSH, CDR2 LQKENI. The CDR3 covers 15 residues. J was trimmed by 3 bases and V by 6 bases; bases with no gene match: 9. CDR3 in amino acids: CASSPGQGADYGYTF. The CDR3 nucleotides read TGTGCCAGCTCCCCGGGCCAGGGGGCGGACTATGGCTACACCTTC.

The rearrangement joins TRBV4-1 to TRBJ2-2; D possibly corresponds to TRBD2 (5 bases). The V end was cut by 1 base, the J end by 4 bases, with 13 bases between. The CDR3 contains 16 residues. Germline CDR1 is MGHRA and CDR2 is YSYEKL. The CDR3 bases are TGCGCCAGCAGCCAAGGGGTGGGAGATGCCACCGGGGAGCTGTTTTTT. It encodes CASSQGVGDATGELFF.

V is TRBV15 and J is TRBJ2-5; 7 bases agree with TRBD2. V gave up 4 bases and J gave up 5 bases; unmatched junction bases: 10. CDR1 is LNHNV, CDR2 YYDKDF, per germline (reference sequence). The CDR3 is 15 residues long. The CDR3 bases are TGTGCCACCAGCACTAGAGCGGGAAGGTTGGAGACCCAGTACTTC. This translates into CATSTRAGRLETQYF.

This chain joins TRBV7-3 and TRBJ2-5, with a possible D match to TRBD1 (6 bases). V was trimmed by 2 bases and J by 5 bases, leaving 27 bases between them. CDR1 is SGHTA and CDR2 is FQGTGA in the germline V gene. The length of the CDR3 is 19 residues. The DNA of the CDR3 is TGTGCCAGCAGCTTATCATTCATTGTTATCGGTCCTCAGGGGGAGACCCAGTACTTC. As protein: CASSLSFIVIGPQGETQYF. Using reference TRBV7-3 and TRBJ2-5 for the parts outside the CDR3, the full variable domain is GAGVSQTPSNKVTEKGKYVELRCDPISGHTALYWYRQSLGQGPEFLIYFQGTGAADDSGLPNDRFFAVRPEGSVSTLKIQRTERGDSAVYLCASSLSFIVIGPQGETQYFGPGTRLLVL.

With respect to this clone: Its ends do not fully match the called genes, so a read error is possible. The genes are TRBV19 and TRBJ1-2; D is unresolved. This CDR3 region has 12 residues. Germline V gene lookup returns CDR1 LNHDA and CDR2 SQIVND (reference sequence). DNA for the CDR3: TGTGCCAGTAGTTCTGGCACCGTGCATGCGGCCTTC. This encodes CASSSGTVHAAF.

The genes are TRBV3-1 (or the pseudogene TRBV3-2) and TRBJ1-2; D gene uncertain. Germline V gene lookup returns CDR1 LGHDT and CDR2 YNNKEL (reference sequence). V was shortened by 0 bases and J by 8 bases, with 13 bases between the two germline ends. The CDR3 has 14 residues. CDR3 nucleotide sequence: TGTGCCAGCAGCCAAGATGGGCAGATCGGAGGCTACACCTTC. It yields the protein CASSQDGQIGGYTF.

This chain uses TRBV28 with TRBJ1-5; weak D call: TRBD1 (5 bases). CDR3 length: 16 residues. The ends were cut back, 6 bases at V and 2 bases at J, with 17 bases in the middle. Germline CDR1 is MDHEN and CDR2 is SYDVKM. The chain's CDR3 is CASSSGGGWGNQPQHF. As DNA, the CDR3 is TGTGCCAGCAGCTCAGGCGGGGGATGGGGCAATCAGCCCCAGCATTTT. The full variable domain, rest sourced from reference TRBV28 and TRBJ1-5, is DVKVTQSSRYLVKRTGEKVFLECVQDMDHENMFWYRQDPGLGLRLIYFSYDVKMKEKGDIPEGYSVSREKKERFSLILESASTNQTSMYLCASSSGGGWGNQPQHFGDGTRLSIL.

The chain employs TRBV29-1 and TRBJ1-3; D is uncertain. Germline V lookup: CDR1 SQVTM, CDR2 ANQGSEA. V shed 3 bases and J shed 7 bases, with 13 bases lying between them. This CDR3 has 13 amino acids. CDR3 bases: TGCAGCGTTGAGGAGGGTCTGGGGAACACCATATATTTT. Protein sequence: CSVEEGLGNTIYF.

The rearrangement links TRBV28 to TRBJ1-1, with 10 bases aligning to TRBD1. Germline V lookup: CDR1 MDHEN, CDR2 SYDVKM. This CDR3 is 14 amino acids long. Trimming took 5 bases from V and 5 from J; bases not matched to a gene: 5. CDR3 DNA sequence: TGTGCCAGCAGTGTGACAGGGGGCCAGACTGAAGCTTTCTTT. This encodes CASSVTGGQTEAFF.

In this sample, this clone turned up a few times. The V gene is TRBV19, the J gene TRBJ2-5; D might be TRBD1 (5 bases). CDR3 length equals 15 residues. Trimming took 3 bases from V and 4 from J, leaving 15 bases between them. Germline V gene sequence: CDR1 LNHDA, CDR2 SQIVND (reference sequence). CDR3 sequence: CASSILQGRGETQYF. The DNA of the CDR3 is TGTGCCAGTAGTATTCTCCAGGGAAGAGGAGAGACCCAGTACTTC.

This chain uses TRBV6-5 with TRBJ1-6, with unresolved D. There are 14 residues in the CDR3. Germline values: CDR1 MNHEY, CDR2 SVGAGI. V was clipped by 2 bases and J by 6 bases, with 8 bases between them. The CDR3 region has the DNA TGTGCCAGCAGTTACAGGGAGAGTAATTCACCCCTCCACTTT. This translates into CASSYRESNSPLHF.

This CDR3 reads CASSPADRELYGYTF. The CDR3 DNA follows: TGTGCCAGCAGTCCCGCGGACAGGGAACTATATGGCTACACCTTC. The chain has TRBV28 and TRBJ1-2; TRBD1 aligns across 8 bases. Germline assignment: CDR1 MDHEN and CDR2 SYDVKM. This CDR3 has 15 amino acids. V shed 5 bases and J 5 bases; nucleotides not matched to a gene: 10.

The chain carries TRBV3-1 (or the pseudogene TRBV3-2) and TRBJ2-1; 7 bases are shared with TRBD2. Germline CDR1 reads LGHDT; CDR2 reads YNNKEL (reference sequence). The CDR3 sequence is 11 residues long. V lost 6 bases to trimming and J lost 11 bases; unmatched junction nucleotides: 4. This CDR3 reads CASRGAGQQFF. CDR3 DNA sequence: TGTGCCAGCAGGGGAGCGGGACAGCAGTTCTTC.

The chain couples TRBV6-5 to TRBJ2-5; TRBD2 is a possible D gene (6 bases). This CDR3 has 15 amino acids. The V gene's germline CDR1 is MNHEY and CDR2 SVGAGI. The V end lost 7 bases, the J end lost 3 bases, and 18 bases lay between the germline ends. Written as DNA, the CDR3 is TGTGCCAGCACCGACGAGGGCGCGGGGAAAGAGACCCAGTACTTC. Translating gives CASTDEGAGKETQYF.